This T cell receptor (beta chain) appears in the sequencing data of a study of blood T cell repertoires in COVID-19. As handled by the study authors: Counts of nucleated cells, estimated from reference gene primer amplification, were obtained. Clones were read by immunoSEQ multiplex PCR, and TCRdb kept only the in-frame ones, dropping some. V and J calls and clone size are given by that table; D and trimming were obtained from the DNA. The sample lists some 96,000 clones; roughly 84% were seen once. V gave up 0 bases and J gave up 4 bases; unmatched junction bases: 9. This CDR3 is 16 amino acids long. The germline V gene encodes CDR1 SGHRS and CDR2 YFSETQ.

This clonotype was sampled from a human donor in a cohort sampled during active COVID-19. Sequenced input: peripheral blood. The rearrangement links TRBV5-1 to TRBJ1-1, with TRBD1 identical over 7 bases. CDR3 residues: CASSLARQGRITEAFF. The CDR3 DNA reads TGCGCCAGCAGCTTGGCTCGACAGGGTAGGATCACTGAAGCTTTCTTT.